This record covers a single TCR beta chain. The sample originates from a study of blood T cell repertoires in COVID-19. Study background: Acute and convalescent COVID-19 specimens originated in the United States, Italy and Spain.

Germline V gene lookup returns CDR1 MDHEN and CDR2 SYDVKM. This CDR3 is 15 amino acids long. The trim removed 5 bases at V and 7 bases at J, leaving 9 bases unmatched. Per the original methods: Amplification from reference gene primers served as the basis for estimated nucleated cell counts. The repertoire was sequenced with immunoSEQ multiplex PCR; TCRdb's copy has only in-frame clones and lacks some. That table is the source of V, J and clone size, and D and trimming were worked out from the DNA. The data show roughly 170,000 clones, more than 70% seen once. The study drew participants aged about 18 to 89 years from some 23 US areas.

The J gene is TRBJ1-5, the V gene TRBV28; 9 bases fit TRBD1. Sequenced input: PBMCs or T cells enriched from blood (not recorded which). The sequence came from a man in his sixties who had recovered from COVID-19. This CDR3 reads CASSLRDRARQPQHF. DNA of the CDR3: TGTGCCAGCAGTCTAAGGGACAGGGCACGGCAGCCCCAGCATTTT.